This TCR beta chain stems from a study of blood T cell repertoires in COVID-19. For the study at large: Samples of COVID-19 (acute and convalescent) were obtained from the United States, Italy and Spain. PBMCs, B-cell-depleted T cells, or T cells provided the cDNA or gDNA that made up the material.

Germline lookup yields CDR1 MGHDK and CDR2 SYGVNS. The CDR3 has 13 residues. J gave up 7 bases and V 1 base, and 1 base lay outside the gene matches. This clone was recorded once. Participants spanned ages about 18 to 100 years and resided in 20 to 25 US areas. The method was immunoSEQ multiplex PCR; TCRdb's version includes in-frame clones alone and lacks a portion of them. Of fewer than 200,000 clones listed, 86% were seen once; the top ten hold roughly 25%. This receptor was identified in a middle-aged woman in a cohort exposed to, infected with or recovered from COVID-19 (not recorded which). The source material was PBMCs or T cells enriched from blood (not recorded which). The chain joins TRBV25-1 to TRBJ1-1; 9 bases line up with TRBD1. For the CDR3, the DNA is TGTGCCAGCAGTGAATGGGGACAGGGTGAAGCTTTCTTT. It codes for CASSEWGQGEAFF.